The 8 T cell receptor beta chains reported below all come from one sample, sequenced in a study of T cell responses to AZD1222 COVID-19 vaccine. Libraries were prepared by immunoSEQ multiplex PCR; TCRdb keeps only in-frame clonotypes and omits some of them. The sample includes roughly 30,000 clones, 70% to 80% of them seen just once. The material was peripheral blood, obtained 28 days after the second AZD1222 dose. The receptors come from an adult who received the AZD1222 COVID-19 vaccine.

The chain recombines TRBV6-5 with TRBJ1-5; D unresolved. CDR3 size: 14 residues. Trimming left V 4 bases short and J 4 bases short, with 11 bases between. The germline V gene encodes CDR1 MNHEY and CDR2 SVGAGI. The CDR3 sequence: CASSWASTNQPQHF. CDR3 nucleotides: TGTGCCAGCAGTTGGGCCAGCACTAATCAGCCCCAGCATTTT.

The chain links TRBV5-1 to TRBJ2-3, with D perhaps matching TRBD1 or TRBD2 (6 bases each). Germline loops: CDR1 SGHRS, CDR2 YFSETQ. CDR3 length: 16 residues. V lost 5 bases and J lost 7, with 23 bases in between. The CDR3 protein is CASRTTSGEVPNTQYF. DNA of the CDR3: TGCGCCAGCAGAACAACGTCAGGGGAGGTTCCGAATACGCAGTATTTT.

This clone was seen only a few times. V gene TRBV9 combines with J gene TRBJ2-7; the match to TRBD1 covers 10 bases. Trimming took 7 bases from V and 5 from J; bases not matched to a gene: 9. The CDR3 has 14 amino acids. Germline lookup yields CDR1 SGDLS and CDR2 YYNGEE. The chain's CDR3 is CASRSPGQGHEQYV. CDR3 nucleotides: TGTGCCAGCCGTTCTCCGGGACAGGGGCACGAGCAGTACGTC.

The rearrangement uses TRBV6-2 or TRBV6-3 and TRBJ1-1; D perhaps matches TRBD1 (5 bases). V was trimmed by 2 bases and J by 1 base, leaving 14 bases between them. The germline CDR1 and CDR2 sequences are MNHEY and SVGEGT. The CDR3 consists of 16 residues. CDR3 sequence reads: CASSYRLGGANTEAFF. The CDR3 DNA reads as TGTGCCAGCAGTTACCGGCTCGGAGGGGCGAACACTGAAGCTTTCTTT.

The rearrangement uses TRBV2 and TRBJ2-3; possibly TRBD1 for D (6 bases). V was trimmed by 8 bases and J by 1 base, leaving 22 bases between them. This CDR3 is built from 17 residues. Germline CDR1 is SNHLY and CDR2 is FYNNEI. CDR3 loop: CASGDRKHRAGTDTQYF. The CDR3 DNA is TGTGCCAGCGGGGACCGAAAACACAGGGCTGGCACAGATACGCAGTATTTT.

The genes are TRBV2 and TRBJ1-1; TRBD1 might be the D (6 bases). The CDR3 runs to 15 residues. Germline V gives CDR1 SNHLY, CDR2 FYNNEI. Trimming took off 4 bases at V and 6 bases at J, with 18 bases between the two ends. The CDR3 DNA is TGTGCCAGCAGTGGGGAGGGAGGGGGAGTATCTGAAGCTTTCTTT. Protein: CASSGEGGGVSEAFF.

V is TRBV7-6 and J is TRBJ1-2; TRBD1 aligns across 9 bases. Germline CDR1 reads SGHVS; CDR2 reads FNYEAQ. CDR3 length: 15 amino acids. The V gene end was trimmed by 5 bases and the J gene end by 8 bases; junction bases not matched to a gene: 12. The chain's CDR3 is CASSRATGGKEGYTF. The DNA of the CDR3 is TGTGCCAGCAGCCGTGCTACAGGGGGCAAGGAAGGCTACACCTTC.

This rearrangement joins TRBV7-3 to TRBJ2-2, with TRBD1 matching 8 bases. The CDR3 totals 16 residues. Germline loops: CDR1 SGHTA, CDR2 FQGTGA. Trimming cost V 5 bases and J 4 bases; bases outside gene matches: 9. The CDR3 coding sequence is TGTGCCAGCAGCCGACCCCCAGGGGGCGGCACCGGGGAGCTGTTTTTT. It translates to CASSRPPGGGTGELFF.